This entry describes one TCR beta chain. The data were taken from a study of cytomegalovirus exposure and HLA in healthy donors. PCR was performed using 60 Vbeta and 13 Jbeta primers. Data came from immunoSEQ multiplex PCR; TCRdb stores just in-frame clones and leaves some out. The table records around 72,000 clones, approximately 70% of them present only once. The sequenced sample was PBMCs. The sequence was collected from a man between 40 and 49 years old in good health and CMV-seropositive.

As DNA, the CDR3 is TGTGCCAGCAGCAGTTACGGGACAGGGGGCCAGAATTCACCCCTCCACTTT. Protein: CASSSYGTGGQNSPLHF. The J gene is TRBJ1-6, the V gene TRBV7-8; 12 bases fit TRBD1. From germline, CDR1 is SGHVS and CDR2 FQNEAQ. The trim removed 5 bases at V and 7 bases at J, leaving 9 bases unmatched. The CDR3 loop spans 17 amino acids.